This TCR beta chain derives from a study of OX40 agonist ivuxolimab in advanced cancers. About the study: Partial responses occurred in three patients (one hepatocellular carcinoma, two cutaneous melanoma). General observations from the study: In general, CD8+ T cells held more expanded clones than CD4+ did, on average.

Patients were ruled out by autoimmune disease history or systemic immunosuppression. Baseline, cycle 4 day 1, and cycle 7 day 1 were the blood sampling points. This CDR3 has 18 amino acids. Germline lookup yields CDR1 MNHEY and CDR2 SMNVEV (reference sequence). Trimming took 5 bases from V and 0 from J, leaving 20 bases between them. As concerns this clone: Its specificity is not known.

Data came from immunoSEQ multiplex PCR; TCRdb stores just in-frame clones and leaves some out. The sample lists about 41,000 clones, around four fifths occurring once. The receptor's source is an adult with an advanced solid tumor such as melanoma, head and neck, liver or kidney cancer. The sample here was CD4+ or CD8+ T cells sorted from blood, taken in a trial of the OX40 agonist ivuxolimab. The V gene is TRBV27, the J gene TRBJ1-5; tentatively, D is TRBD1 (5 bases). The CDR3 DNA reads TGTGCCAGCAGTCTTTCCGGGACGGAACCATATAGCAATCAGCCCCAGCATTTT. This translates into CASSLSGTEPYSNQPQHF.